Below, 8 T cell receptor beta chains from the same sample are listed, as sequenced in a study of OX40 agonist ivuxolimab in advanced cancers. Clones were read by immunoSEQ multiplex PCR, and TCRdb kept only the in-frame ones, dropping some. This table has tens of thousands of clones, approximately 90% appearing once. The sequencing here drew on CD4+ or CD8+ T cells sorted from blood, taken in a trial of the OX40 agonist ivuxolimab. These receptors all stem from an adult with an advanced solid tumor such as melanoma, head and neck, liver or kidney cancer.

The gene calls are TRBV29-1 and TRBJ2-7; 14 positions agree with TRBD2. The germline V gene has CDR1 SQVTM and CDR2 ANQGSEA. With V trimmed by 0 bases and J by 4 bases, 8 bases remained unmatched. This CDR3 comprises 17 residues. The CDR3 region is CSVEDLGTSGSTYEQYF. CDR3 nucleotides: TGCAGCGTTGAAGATCTCGGGACTAGCGGGAGTACTTACGAGCAGTACTTC.

This chain connects TRBV9 to TRBJ1-1, with D unresolved. Germline CDR1 is SGDLS and CDR2 is YYNGEE. The V gene lost 0 bases and the J gene lost 3 bases, with 12 bases spanning the gap. The CDR3 is made up of 15 amino acids. The CDR3 bases are TGTGCCAGCAGCGTAGGGGTCGCCAGCTACACTGAAGCTTTCTTT. It translates to CASSVGVASYTEAFF.

The V gene is TRBV13, the J gene TRBJ2-7, with TRBD1 matching 9 bases. The trim removed 5 bases at V and 4 bases at J, leaving 6 bases unmatched. Looked up from germline, CDR1 is PRHDT and CDR2 is FYEKMQ (reference sequence). The CDR3 has 14 amino acids. CDR3 bases: TGTGCCAGCAGCCGACAGGGGGTGGGATACGAGCAGTACTTC. Amino acids: CASSRQGVGYEQYF.

This clone was seen a single time. The chain is built from TRBV4-2 and TRBJ1-4; D is undetermined. Germline loops: CDR1 LGHNA, CDR2 YNFKEQ. Trimming stripped 1 base from V and 5 bases from J, with 11 bases between. This CDR3 has 15 amino acids. CDR3 region: CASSQGPINNEKLFF. CDR3 DNA: TGTGCCAGCAGCCAAGGTCCGATAAACAATGAAAAACTGTTTTTT.

This clone was observed a handful of times. The CDR3 loop reads CASIGTPERGTEAFF. CDR3 DNA sequence: TGTGCCAGTATTGGGACTCCCGAACGAGGAACTGAAGCTTTCTTT. The genes are TRBV19 and TRBJ1-1; maybe TRBD1 (5 bases). With 7 bases removed from V and 5 bases from J, the gap between germline ends came to 20 bases. The CDR3 extends over 15 amino acids. Germline CDR1 LNHDA, CDR2 SQIVND (reference sequence). The full variable domain, completed using reference TRBV19 and TRBJ1-1, is DGGITQSPKYLFRKEGQNVTLSCEQNLNHDAMYWYRQDPGQGLRLIYYSQIVNDFQKGDIAEGYSVSREKKESFPLTVTSAQKNPTAFYLCASIGTPERGTEAFFGQGTRLTVV.

The genes are TRBV9 and TRBJ2-1; D is ambiguous. The CDR3 loop spans 15 amino acids. Germline CDR1 is SGDLS and CDR2 is YYNGEE. Trimming removed 1 base from V and 1 base from J, with 9 bases in between. The CDR3 DNA reads TGTGCCAGCAGCGTACAGGCGCTGTCCTACAATGAGCAGTTCTTC. Its translation is CASSVQALSYNEQFF.

The chain is built from TRBV28 and TRBJ1-1, with D unclear. The CDR3 spans 12 residues. Germline V gives CDR1 MDHEN, CDR2 SYDVKM. The V and J ends lost 7 bases and 7 bases respectively, with 13 bases between them. CDR3 sequence reads: CASISGVSEAFF. CDR3 coding DNA: TGTGCCAGCATTAGCGGCGTCAGTGAAGCTTTCTTT.

The V and J genes are TRBV5-6 and TRBJ2-7, with a tentative D call TRBD1 (6 bases). This CDR3 region has 15 residues. Germline V gene lookup returns CDR1 SGHDT and CDR2 YYEEEE. Deletions cut 4 bases from V and 4 bases from J, with 18 bases between. DNA for the CDR3: TGTGCCAGCAGCCCATCGGGACATGGGTCGTACGAGCAGTACTTC. Residues: CASSPSGHGSYEQYF.